The 31 T cell receptor beta chains below were found in one sample sequenced in a study of blood T cell repertoires in COVID-19. The data were produced by immunoSEQ multiplex PCR, yet TCRdb's version contains in-frame clones alone and is incomplete. This repertoire shows about 130,000 clones, 85% to 90% found once; its top ten account for around 4.5%. The sample was peripheral blood. The receptor set was obtained from a human donor in a cohort sampled during active COVID-19.

The chain uses TRBV4-2 and TRBJ2-1, with 15 bases matching TRBD2. Germline CDR1 is LGHNA and CDR2 is YNFKEQ. The CDR3 has 20 residues. V shed 4 bases, J shed 2 bases, and the junction held 12 bases outside the gene matches. In DNA form, the CDR3 reads TGTGCCAGCAGCCCTTCGTTCGGACTAGCGGGAGGGGGAACCTACAATGAGCAGTTCTTC. This sequence encodes CASSPSFGLAGGGTYNEQFF.

The chain combines TRBV7-8 with TRBJ2-7, with D perhaps TRBD1 (5 bases). CDR3 length: 18 residues. Germline CDR1 and CDR2: SGHVS and FQNEAQ. Trimming shortened V by 5 bases and J by 2 bases, and 25 bases separated the two germline ends. Written as DNA, the CDR3 is TGTGCCAGCAGCCCCCACCAACGGACGAACAGGAGCCCCTACGAGCAGTACTTC. Translating gives CASSPHQRTNRSPYEQYF.

The chain employs TRBV7-6 and TRBJ1-4, with 9 bases identical to TRBD1. Germline values: CDR1 SGHVS, CDR2 FNYEAQ. The V segment lost 6 bases and the J segment 7 bases; nucleotides outside the gene matches: 9. CDR3 length equals 15 residues. The CDR3 DNA reads TGTGCCAGCAGAAAAACAGGGGGCGTCGGTGAAAAACTGTTTTTT. It yields the protein CASRKTGGVGEKLFF.

The rearrangement links TRBV11-2 to TRBJ1-1; TRBD1 matches 7 bases. Trimming removed 1 base from V and 11 bases from J; junction bases left unmatched: 10. The CDR3 runs to 14 residues. Germline values: CDR1 SGHAT, CDR2 FQNNGV. This CDR3 reads CASSLAFKGGEAFF. The CDR3 DNA sequence: TGTGCCAGCAGCTTAGCTTTTAAAGGGGGCGAGGCTTTCTTT. Looking up the rest from reference TRBV11-2 and TRBJ1-1 gives the full variable domain: EAGVAQSPRYKIIEKRQSVAFWCNPISGHATLYWYQQILGQGPKLLIQFQNNGVVDDSQLPKDRFSAERLKGVDSTLKIQPAKLEDSAVYLCASSLAFKGGEAFFGQGTRLTVV.

The chain links TRBV5-4 to TRBJ1-3; possibly TRBD1 for D (5 bases). Germline V gene lookup returns CDR1 SGHNT and CDR2 YYREEE (reference sequence). CDR3 length: 15 residues. V gave up 0 bases and J gave up 9 bases, with 16 bases separating them. The CDR3, as DNA: TGTGCCAGCAGCTTGGAGGGGCCCAGGGCCGGCACCATATATTTT. Translation: CASSLEGPRAGTIYF.

The chain has TRBV6-5 and TRBJ1-1; 8 positions match TRBD1. Germline CDR1 reads MNHEY; CDR2 reads SVGAGI. The CDR3 extends over 16 amino acids. Trimming cost V 2 bases and J 9 bases; bases outside gene matches: 14. CDR3 coding DNA: TGTGCCAGCAGTTACCTCCCCCGGGGACAGGAAAGTAAAGCTTTCTTT. Translated, it gives CASSYLPRGQESKAFF.

The rearrangement uses TRBV5-6 and TRBJ1-2; TRBD1 is a possible D gene (6 bases). The V gene's germline CDR1 is SGHDT and CDR2 YYEEEE. Deletions cut 0 bases from V and 8 bases from J, with 11 bases between. The CDR3 is made up of 13 amino acids. The CDR3 region is CASSLARGKGYTF. The CDR3 bases are TGTGCCAGCAGCTTGGCCAGGGGAAAGGGCTACACCTTC.

The chain joins TRBV11-2 to TRBJ1-6; D is undetermined. Trimming shortened V by 1 base and J by 7 bases, and 11 bases separated the two germline ends. The CDR3 is 15 amino acids. Per germline, CDR1 SGHAT and CDR2 FQNNGV. The DNA for the CDR3 is TGTGCCAGCAGCTTAGGGTCAGGCACGAATTCACCCCTCCACTTT. It encodes CASSLGSGTNSPLHF. Drawing the rest from reference TRBV11-2 and TRBJ1-6, the complete variable domain is EAGVAQSPRYKIIEKRQSVAFWCNPISGHATLYWYQQILGQGPKLLIQFQNNGVVDDSQLPKDRFSAERLKGVDSTLKIQPAKLEDSAVYLCASSLGSGTNSPLHFGNGTRLTVT.

This chain connects TRBV6-5 to TRBJ2-1; a possible D gene is TRBD1 (6 bases). Germline V lookup: CDR1 MNHEY, CDR2 SVGAGI. V lost 1 base and J 9 bases, leaving 13 bases between the germline ends. CDR3 length equals 14 residues. In nucleotides, the CDR3 is TGTGCCAGCAGTTACTTAGGGGGTGGGAGTGAGCAGTTCTTC. Translated: CASSYLGGGSEQFF.

The CDR3 here is CASSPLAGLNEQFF. The CDR3 DNA reads as TGTGCCAGCAGCCCCTTAGCGGGGCTCAATGAGCAGTTCTTC. This chain uses TRBV7-2 with TRBJ2-1; TRBD2 aligns across 8 bases. V trimming: 5 bases; J trimming: 6 bases; junction bases outside the gene matches: 6. This CDR3 spans 14 amino acids. Germline V lookup: CDR1 SGHTA, CDR2 FQGNSA.

This rearrangement joins TRBV7-2 to TRBJ2-3, with TRBD2 identical over 7 bases. The CDR3 sequence is 13 residues long. J was trimmed by 4 bases and V by 5 bases; bases with no gene match: 3. Germline V gene sequence: CDR1 SGHTA, CDR2 FQGNSA. This chain's CDR3 is CASSGGGADTQYF. In nucleotides, the CDR3 is TGTGCCAGCAGCGGCGGGGGTGCAGATACGCAGTATTTT.

The chain uses TRBV7-3 and TRBJ1-2; 8 positions match TRBD1. CDR1 and CDR2 (germline): SGHTA, FQGTGA. This CDR3 spans 13 amino acids. V lost 5 bases to trimming and J lost 8 bases; unmatched junction nucleotides: 7. The DNA of the CDR3 is TGTGCCAGCAGCCCTGACAGGGGCCTCGGCTACACCTTC. Residues: CASSPDRGLGYTF.

The chain combines TRBV12-3 or TRBV12-4 with TRBJ1-2; no clear D. This CDR3 region has 13 residues. With 5 bases removed from V and 4 bases from J, the gap between germline ends came to 11 bases. CDR3 nucleotides: TGTGCCAGCAGTCCGGATGGCGGCTATGGCTACACCTTC. This encodes CASSPDGGYGYTF.

This chain links TRBV7-6 with TRBJ2-3; D not certain. The CDR3 runs 15 residues. Trimming pared 4 bases from V and 6 bases from J, leaving 17 bases between. Germline CDR1 and CDR2: SGHVS and FNYEAQ. The CDR3 is CASSSLLSSTDTQYF. For the CDR3, the DNA is TGTGCCAGCAGCTCCCTCTTGTCATCCACTGATACGCAGTATTTT. The full variable domain, completed using reference TRBV7-6 and TRBJ2-3, is GAGVSQSPRYKVTKRGQDVALRCDPISGHVSLYWYRQALGQGPEFLTYFNYEAQQDKSGLPNDRFSAERPEGSISTLTIQRTEQRDSAMYRCASSSLLSSTDTQYFGPGTRLTVL.

The gene calls are TRBV2 and TRBJ1-2, with D tentatively TRBD1 (5 bases). Trimming took 8 bases from V and 0 from J, leaving 22 bases between them. The V gene's germline CDR1 is SNHLY and CDR2 FYNNEI. This CDR3 is built from 17 residues. DNA for the CDR3: TGTGCCAGCGTCCGGGGGAGTGCGGACCAAGCTAACTATGGCTACACCTTC. It is translated as CASVRGSADQANYGYTF.

The gene calls are TRBV6-5 and TRBJ2-7, with 7 positions matching TRBD1. Trimming cost V 4 bases and J 1 base; bases outside gene matches: 7. This CDR3 spans 15 amino acids. CDR1 is MNHEY, CDR2 SVGAGI, per germline. CDR3 bases: TGTGCCAGCAGTTTACTCGGGACAGCGTCCTACGAGCAGTACTTC. Protein product: CASSLLGTASYEQYF.

This clone was observed a few times. V usage is TRBV5-6 and J usage is TRBJ2-2, with TRBD2 as a possible D gene (5 bases). The CDR3 length is 15 residues. Looked up from germline, CDR1 is SGHDT and CDR2 is YYEEEE. V gave up 1 base and J gave up 4 bases, with 11 bases separating them. CDR3 protein: CASSLLLVVTGELFF. The CDR3 DNA is TGTGCCAGCAGCTTGCTACTAGTCGTCACCGGGGAGCTGTTTTTT.

In its sample, this clone was seen once. V usage is TRBV20-1 and J usage is TRBJ2-5; D is uncertain. This CDR3 comprises 11 residues. Germline V lookup: CDR1 DFQATT, CDR2 SNEGSKA (reference sequence). V was clipped by 4 bases and J by 3 bases, with 6 bases between them. CDR3: CSATHKETQYF. CDR3 in DNA: TGCAGTGCTACTCACAAAGAGACCCAGTACTTC.

This chain joins TRBV30 and TRBJ2-5, with 9 bases identical to TRBD2. The ends lost 2 bases at V and 4 bases at J; junction bases unmatched: 17. Germline V gene data show CDR1 as GTSNPN and CDR2 as SVGIG (reference sequence). The CDR3 consists of 18 residues. Here the CDR3 reads CAWSPLGAGGNRRETQYF. CDR3 bases: TGTGCCTGGAGTCCCTTAGGGGCGGGAGGGAATCGTCGAGAGACCCAGTACTTC.

This CDR3 reads CASSVGQGRGYTF. CDR3 nucleotides: TGTGCCAGCAGTGTGGGACAGGGCAGGGGCTACACCTTC. The rearrangement joins TRBV28 to TRBJ1-2; TRBD1 aligns across 9 bases. Germline assignment: CDR1 MDHEN and CDR2 SYDVKM. The V segment lost 5 bases and the J segment 8 bases; nucleotides outside the gene matches: 6. The CDR3 is 13 residues long.

In this sample, this clone turned up a few times. The rearrangement links TRBV7-2 to TRBJ1-1, with 7 bases that match TRBD1. The CDR3 extends over 14 amino acids. Germline trimming cut 1 base from V and 10 bases from J; bases unmatched to any gene: 9. Germline CDR1 is SGHTA and CDR2 is FQGNSA. For the CDR3, the DNA is TGTGCCAGCAGCTTAGGGGACAGTCGGTCACGAGCTTTCTTT. Translation gives CASSLGDSRSRAFF.

This rearrangement joins TRBV18 to TRBJ1-1, with a possible D match to TRBD1 (6 bases). This CDR3 is built from 14 residues. Trimming stripped 2 bases from V and 6 bases from J, with 13 bases between. The V gene's germline CDR1 is KGHSH and CDR2 LQKENI. The CDR3 reads CASSPEKGGAEAFF. CDR3 in DNA: TGTGCCAGCTCACCAGAGAAGGGGGGGGCTGAAGCTTTCTTT.

J is TRBJ2-3 and V is TRBV5-4; 10 bases agree with TRBD2. The V segment lost 0 bases and the J segment 6 bases; nucleotides outside the gene matches: 4. The CDR3 runs 15 residues. Germline CDR1 is SGHNT and CDR2 is YYREEE (reference sequence). This CDR3 reads CASSLVLAGADTQYF. The CDR3 nucleotides read TGTGCCAGCAGCTTGGTTCTAGCGGGAGCGGATACGCAGTATTTT.

V gene TRBV7-9 combines with J gene TRBJ2-2, with TRBD1 identical over 12 bases. V shed 5 bases, J shed 5 bases, and the junction held 9 bases outside the gene matches. The germline V gene encodes CDR1 SEHNR and CDR2 FQNEAQ (reference sequence). The CDR3 extends over 17 amino acids. DNA of the CDR3: TGTGCCAGCAGCCCTGGGACAGGGGGCTATCGGACCGGGGAGCTGTTTTTT. It encodes CASSPGTGGYRTGELFF. The variable domain in full, completed from reference TRBV7-9 and TRBJ2-2, reads DTGVSQNPRHKITKRGQNVTFRCDPISEHNRLYWYRQTLGQGPEFLTYFQNEAQLEKSRLLSDRFSAERPKGSFSTLEIQRTEQGDSAMYLCASSPGTGGYRTGELFFGEGSRLTVL.

V gene TRBV7-8 combines with J gene TRBJ2-5, with 8 bases identical to TRBD2. This CDR3 is built from 14 residues. The germline V gene has CDR1 SGHVS and CDR2 FQNEAQ. V trimming: 11 bases; J trimming: 5 bases; junction bases outside the gene matches: 13. As DNA, the CDR3 is TGTGCCTCGGCCTGGACTAGCTTCACCGAGACCCAGTACTTC. Translated: CASAWTSFTETQYF.

This clone has only one observation. The chain joins TRBV18 to TRBJ1-1; the D is unclear. The CDR3 runs 16 residues. Trimming removed 6 bases at V and 5 bases at J, with 22 bases between. Germline lookup yields CDR1 KGHSH and CDR2 LQKENI. The CDR3 is CASSPQLAGIGTEAFF. CDR3 nucleotide sequence: TGTGCCAGCTCGCCCCAACTGGCGGGAATTGGTACTGAAGCTTTCTTT.

The chain has TRBV11-3 and TRBJ2-1, with D tentatively TRBD1 (5 bases). V was shortened by 7 bases and J by 0 bases, with 13 bases between the two germline ends. CDR3 length: 15 residues. The germline gives CDR1 SGHNT, CDR2 YENEEA. CDR3 in amino acids: CASTRQPSSYNEQFF. CDR3 in DNA: TGTGCCAGCACCCGACAGCCCAGCTCCTACAATGAGCAGTTCTTC.

This clone was detected only a few times. The rearrangement uses TRBV11-2 and TRBJ2-1, with 13 positions matching TRBD2. This CDR3 has 16 amino acids. The J segment lost 7 bases and the V segment lost 5 bases, leaving 8 bases of the junction unmatched. Germline-derived CDR1 and CDR2 are SGHAT and FQNNGV. For the CDR3, the DNA is TGTGCCAGCAGCGCACTAGCGGGGGGGCGAGGGAATGAGCAGTTCTTC. Translating gives CASSALAGGRGNEQFF.

The chain links TRBV14 to TRBJ1-2; 8 nucleotides match TRBD1. CDR3 length: 14 residues. The J segment lost 8 bases and the V segment lost 0 bases, leaving 5 bases of the junction unmatched. Per the germline V gene, CDR1 is SGHDN and CDR2 is FVKESK. CDR3 loop: CASSQERQGKGYTF. In DNA form, the CDR3 reads TGTGCCAGCAGCCAAGAACGACAGGGGAAAGGCTACACCTTC.

The rearrangement uses TRBV7-8 and TRBJ2-1, with TRBD2 as a possible D gene (6 bases). The V end lost 1 base, the J end lost 6 bases, and 19 bases lay between the germline ends. The CDR3 covers 17 residues. Germline CDR1 is SGHVS and CDR2 is FQNEAQ. CDR3 in DNA: TGTGCCAGCAGCTTAGAACGTCCGGGAGTTTGGGGCAATGAGCAGTTCTTC. Translation: CASSLERPGVWGNEQFF.

This rearrangement joins TRBV11-2 to TRBJ2-2; maybe TRBD1 (6 bases). Per the germline V gene, CDR1 is SGHAT and CDR2 is FQNNGV. Trimming took 6 bases from V and 3 from J, leaving 11 bases between them. The CDR3 consists of 14 residues. The CDR3 DNA is TGTGCCAGCAGTTACAGGGCGGACACCGGGGAGCTGTTTTTT. Amino acids: CASSYRADTGELFF.